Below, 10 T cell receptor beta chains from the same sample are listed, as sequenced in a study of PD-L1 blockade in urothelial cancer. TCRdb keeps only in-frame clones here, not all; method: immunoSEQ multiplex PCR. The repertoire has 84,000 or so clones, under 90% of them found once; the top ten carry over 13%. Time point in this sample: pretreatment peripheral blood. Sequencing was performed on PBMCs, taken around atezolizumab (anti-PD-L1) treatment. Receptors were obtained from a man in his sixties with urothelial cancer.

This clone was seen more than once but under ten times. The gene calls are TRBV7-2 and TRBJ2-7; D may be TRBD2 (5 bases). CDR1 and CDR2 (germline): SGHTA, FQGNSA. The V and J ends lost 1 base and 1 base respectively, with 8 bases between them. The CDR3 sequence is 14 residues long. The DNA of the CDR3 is TGTGCCAGCAGCTTAGGTCGGGGATCCTACGAGCAGTACTTC. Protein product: CASSLGRGSYEQYF.

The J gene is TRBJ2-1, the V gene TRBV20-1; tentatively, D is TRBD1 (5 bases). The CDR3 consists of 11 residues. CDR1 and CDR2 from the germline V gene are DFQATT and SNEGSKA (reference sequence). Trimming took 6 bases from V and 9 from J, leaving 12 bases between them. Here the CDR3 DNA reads TGCAGTGCCCAAGGGGCCCCTGAGCAGTTCTTC. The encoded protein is CSAQGAPEQFF.

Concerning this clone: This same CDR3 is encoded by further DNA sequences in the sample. CDR3 nucleotide sequence: TGCGCCAGCAGCTTGGCTCGGGGATACGAGCAGTACTTC. It codes for CASSLARGYEQYF. This chain links TRBV5-1 with TRBJ2-7; D possibly corresponds to TRBD2 (5 bases). Germline V gene sequence: CDR1 SGHRS, CDR2 YFSETQ. V was cut by 0 bases and J by 4 bases, with 8 bases left in between. The CDR3 totals 13 residues.

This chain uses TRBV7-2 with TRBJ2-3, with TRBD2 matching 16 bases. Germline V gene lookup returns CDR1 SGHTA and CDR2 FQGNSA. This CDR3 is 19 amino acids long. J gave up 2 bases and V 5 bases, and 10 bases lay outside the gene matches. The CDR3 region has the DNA TGTGCCAGCAGCATCCGGGGACTAGCGGGAGGGGCAAACACAGATACGCAGTATTTT. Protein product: CASSIRGLAGGANTDTQYF.

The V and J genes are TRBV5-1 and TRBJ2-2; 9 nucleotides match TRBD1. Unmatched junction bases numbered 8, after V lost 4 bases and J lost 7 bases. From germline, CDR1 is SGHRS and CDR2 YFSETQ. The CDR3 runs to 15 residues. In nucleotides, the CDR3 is TGCGCCAGCAGCCCCTCGACAGGGGGGTTCGGGGAGCTGTTTTTT. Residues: CASSPSTGGFGELFF.

The CDR3 spells CASSSGEGANVLTF. DNA of the CDR3: TGTGCCAGCTCATCCGGGGAGGGGGCCAACGTCCTGACTTTC. The J gene is TRBJ2-6, the V gene TRBV18; tentative D call: TRBD2 (5 bases). The CDR3 loop spans 14 amino acids. Trimming stripped 5 bases from V and 4 bases from J, with 9 bases between. CDR1 and CDR2 (germline): KGHSH, LQKENI.

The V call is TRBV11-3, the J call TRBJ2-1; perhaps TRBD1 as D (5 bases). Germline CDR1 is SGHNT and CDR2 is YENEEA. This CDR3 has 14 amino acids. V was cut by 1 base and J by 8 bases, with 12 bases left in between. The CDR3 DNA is TGTGCCAGCAGCTTAGTTTCACAGGTTCATGAGCAGTTCTTC. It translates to CASSLVSQVHEQFF.

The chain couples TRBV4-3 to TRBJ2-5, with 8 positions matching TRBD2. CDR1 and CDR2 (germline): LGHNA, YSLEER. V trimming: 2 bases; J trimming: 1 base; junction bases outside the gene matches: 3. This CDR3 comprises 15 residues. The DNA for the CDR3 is TGCGCCAGCAGCCAACTTAGCGGGATCCAAGAGACCCAGTACTTC. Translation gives CASSQLSGIQETQYF.

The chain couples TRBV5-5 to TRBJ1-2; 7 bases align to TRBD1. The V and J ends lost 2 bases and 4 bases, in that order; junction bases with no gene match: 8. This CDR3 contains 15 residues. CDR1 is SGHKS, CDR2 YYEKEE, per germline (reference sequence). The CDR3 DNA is TGTGCCAGCAGCTTTGACAGGGATTACGGCTATGGCTACACCTTC. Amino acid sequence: CASSFDRDYGYGYTF.

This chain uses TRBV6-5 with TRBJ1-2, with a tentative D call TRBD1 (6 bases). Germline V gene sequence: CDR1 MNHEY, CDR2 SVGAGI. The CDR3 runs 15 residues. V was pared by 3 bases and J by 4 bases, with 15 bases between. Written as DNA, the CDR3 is TGTGCCAGCAGTTATGACAGGACAGTCTCCTATGGCTACACCTTC. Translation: CASSYDRTVSYGYTF.